These 32 T cell receptor beta chains were all obtained from the same sample, sequenced in a study of beta chain features in type 1 diabetes. Sequencing targeted expressed TCRB transcripts, as all isolated RNA had been reverse transcribed. Method: immunoSEQ multiplex PCR; TCRdb's copy keeps in-frame clones and lacks some. The sample holds 300,000 to 400,000 clones, roughly 9.6% seen once. Sequencing used naive CD4+ T cells from blood. These receptors all stem from a woman in her twenties or thirties in good health.

The chain combines TRBV28 with TRBJ2-5; 10 bases are shared with TRBD2. CDR3 length: 15 amino acids. Trimming cost V 7 bases and J 2 bases; bases outside gene matches: 7. Germline assignment: CDR1 MDHEN and CDR2 SYDVKM. DNA for the CDR3: TGTGCCAGCACCCTAGCGGGAGTGGAACAAGAGACCCAGTACTTC. Translated: CASTLAGVEQETQYF.

This clone was counted a few times. V gene TRBV7-2 combines with J gene TRBJ2-3; D is unclear. V shed 5 bases and J shed 6 bases, with 9 bases lying between them. This CDR3 is built from 12 residues. From germline, CDR1 is SGHTA and CDR2 FQGNSA. As DNA, the CDR3 is TGTGCCAGCAGCCCCTTCCGGGATACGCAGTATTTT. Translation gives CASSPFRDTQYF.

The chain links TRBV5-8 to TRBJ1-2; possibly TRBD1 for D (5 bases). Trimming removed 0 bases at V and 2 bases at J, with 11 bases between. This CDR3 has 15 residues. Germline loops: CDR1 SGHTS, CDR2 YDEGEE. CDR3 in DNA: TGTGCCAGCAGCTTGGCCGAACCAGGGAACTATGGCTACACCTTC. It translates to CASSLAEPGNYGYTF.

The rearrangement joins TRBV7-9 to TRBJ2-2; TRBD2 is a possible D gene (5 bases). The V end was cut by 8 bases, the J end by 5 bases, with 6 bases between. Per germline, CDR1 SEHNR and CDR2 FQNEAQ (reference sequence). CDR3 length equals 11 residues. Written as DNA, the CDR3 is TGTGCCAGCCGAGGGACCGGGGAGCTGTTTTTT. It encodes CASRGTGELFF.

The rearrangement links TRBV15 to TRBJ2-7, with 9 positions matching TRBD1. Looked up from germline, CDR1 is LNHNV and CDR2 is YYDKDF (reference sequence). CDR3 length: 15 amino acids. V was clipped by 3 bases and J by 7 bases; unmatched bases: 10. The CDR3 nucleotides read TGTGCCACCAGCAGGACAGGGACAGGGAGTGGGGAGCAGTACTTC. This sequence encodes CATSRTGTGSGEQYF.

This clone was detected only a few times. The V gene is TRBV10-3, the J gene TRBJ2-6, with D hard to call. Trimming cost V 4 bases and J 2 bases, with 6 bases left between them. There are 14 residues in the CDR3. The germline gives CDR1 ENHRY, CDR2 SYGVKD. In DNA form, the CDR3 reads TGTGCCATCAGTGTAGGAGCTGGGGCCAACGTCCTGACTTTC. Its protein is CAISVGAGANVLTF.

The V gene is TRBV30, the J gene TRBJ1-1; D might be TRBD1 (6 bases). V shed 2 bases and J shed 9 bases, with 13 bases lying between them. Germline V CDR1 and CDR2: GTSNPN, SVGIG (reference sequence). The CDR3 loop spans 12 amino acids. CDR3 sequence (DNA): TGTGCCTGGAGTTTTGGACAGCGCCAAGCTTTCTTT. This gives the protein CAWSFGQRQAFF.

This clone was counted only a few times. The V gene is TRBV25-1, the J gene TRBJ2-1; perhaps TRBD2 as D (6 bases). Looked up from germline, CDR1 is MGHDK and CDR2 is SYGVNS. The CDR3 runs 15 residues. Trimming left V 2 bases short and J 4 bases short, with 12 bases between. CDR3 sequence: CASSESSGAYNEQFF. DNA for the CDR3: TGTGCCAGCAGTGAAAGCTCGGGAGCGTACAATGAGCAGTTCTTC.

The sample holds a few counts of this clone. The chain is built from TRBV10-3 and TRBJ1-2; 8 nucleotides line up with TRBD1. Germline CDR1 reads ENHRY; CDR2 reads SYGVKD. There are 13 residues in the CDR3. After removal of 6 bases from V and 8 bases from J, the junction contained 8 bases not matched to a gene. The CDR3 loop is CAISAGGAKGYTF. The CDR3 nucleotides read TGTGCCATCAGCGCAGGGGGCGCGAAGGGCTACACCTTC.

The rearrangement links TRBV25-1 to TRBJ2-1, with a tentative D call TRBD1 (6 bases). This CDR3 spans 16 amino acids. Trimming shortened V by 5 bases and J by 8 bases, and 22 bases separated the two germline ends. Germline CDR1 is MGHDK and CDR2 is SYGVNS. As DNA, the CDR3 is TGTGCCAGCAGTTTCGAAGTTGGGGACAAGGTCGATGAGCAGTTCTTC. Translation: CASSFEVGDKVDEQFF.

The chain links TRBV30 to TRBJ2-1; TRBD2 aligns across 10 bases. Germline V gene sequence: CDR1 GTSNPN, CDR2 SVGIG (reference sequence). The CDR3 has 16 residues. Trimming removed 0 bases from V and 4 bases from J; junction bases left unmatched: 6. The CDR3 DNA reads as TGTGCCTGGAGTGTACAGGGACTAGCGCTTTACAATGAGCAGTTCTTC. This translates into CAWSVQGLALYNEQFF.

V usage is TRBV7-3 and J usage is TRBJ2-7; D is possibly TRBD2 (5 bases). V was cut by 5 bases and J by 1 base, with 9 bases left in between. The CDR3 sequence is 13 residues long. Germline CDR1 reads SGHTA; CDR2 reads FQGTGA. The CDR3 bases are TGTGCCAGCAGCCCCCGCGGGTCCTACGAGCAGTACTTC. This gives the protein CASSPRGSYEQYF.

This clone appeared a few times. V gene TRBV7-2 combines with J gene TRBJ2-5, with a tentative D call TRBD2 (5 bases). Germline loops: CDR1 SGHTA, CDR2 FQGNSA. The CDR3 length is 11 residues. V shed 4 bases and J shed 10 bases, with 10 bases lying between them. The CDR3 nucleotides read TGTGCCAGCAGCTCATCCGGAGGCCAGTACTTC. Residues: CASSSSGGQYF.

This clone has a handful of counts. V gene TRBV4-2 combines with J gene TRBJ2-3, with 11 positions matching TRBD2. The CDR3 totals 17 residues. Trimming at V came to 0 bases and at J to 7 bases, leaving 9 bases not matched to a gene. The germline CDR1 and CDR2 sequences are LGHNA and YNFKEQ. As DNA, the CDR3 is TGTGCCAGCAGCCAAGAAGGCCTAGCGGGAGGCCCAAATACGCAGTATTTT. Its translation is CASSQEGLAGGPNTQYF.

Only a few counts were recorded for this clone. The chain links TRBV10-3 to TRBJ2-7; 11 nucleotides line up with TRBD2. The junction had 1 base not matched to a gene; V was cut back by 0 bases and J by 0 bases. The CDR3 extends over 16 amino acids. Germline V gene sequence: CDR1 ENHRY, CDR2 SYGVKD. This CDR3 is CAISESTSGSSYEQYF. The CDR3 DNA follows: TGTGCCATCAGTGAGTCCACTAGCGGGAGCTCCTACGAGCAGTACTTC.

The chain carries TRBV5-4 and TRBJ2-3, with 7 bases that match TRBD2. V dropped 3 bases and J dropped 0; count of bases not matched to a gene: 4. Germline V gene data show CDR1 as SGHNT and CDR2 as YYREEE (reference sequence). CDR3 size: 15 residues. The CDR3 bases are TGTGCCAGCAGCTCCTATAGCGGGAGCACAGATACGCAGTATTTT. This codes for CASSSYSGSTDTQYF. The variable domain in full, with the rest retrieved from reference TRBV5-4 and TRBJ2-3, is ETGVTQSPTHLIKTRGQQVTLRCSSQSGHNTVSWYQQALGQGPQFIFQYYREEENGRGNFPPRFSGLQFPNYSSELNVNALELDDSALYLCASSSYSGSTDTQYFGPGTRLTVL.

A few counts support this clone. V gene TRBV5-6 combines with J gene TRBJ2-7; D not certain. Deletions cut 4 bases from V and 1 base from J, with 6 bases between. The CDR3 extends over 12 amino acids. CDR1 and CDR2 (germline): SGHDT, YYEEEE. The CDR3 DNA reads TGTGCCAGCAGCATGACATCCTACGAGCAGTACTTC. Protein product: CASSMTSYEQYF.

This clone was observed a few times. This sequence joins TRBV27 and TRBJ2-3; TRBD2 matches 9 bases. The CDR3 consists of 13 residues. V was pared by 11 bases and J by 2 bases, with 5 bases of the junction left unmatched. The germline CDR1 and CDR2 sequences are MNHEY and SMNVEV (reference sequence). The DNA for the CDR3 is TGTGCCTCTAGCGGGATTACCACAGATACGCAGTATTTT. It is translated as CASSGITTDTQYF.

The CDR3 loop reads CASSHNRGGISYGYTF. Here the CDR3 DNA reads TGTGCCAGCAGCCACAATAGGGGGGGCATCAGCTATGGCTACACCTTC. The V call is TRBV21-1, the J call TRBJ1-2. TRBV21-1 is a pseudogene. CDR3 length: 16 amino acids.

This clone was picked up a small number of times. The chain is built from TRBV4-2 and TRBJ2-3; tentatively, D is TRBD2 (5 bases). Germline-derived CDR1 and CDR2 are LGHNA and YNFKEQ. CDR3 length: 16 amino acids. V lost 4 bases and J lost 1, with 15 bases in between. The CDR3 region has the DNA TGTGCCAGCAGCCCCACGGGGTACGCGGGCACAGATACGCAGTATTTT. This sequence encodes CASSPTGYAGTDTQYF.

The V gene is TRBV9, the J gene TRBJ2-3, with 8 bases that match TRBD2. The CDR3 contains 15 residues. Germline values: CDR1 SGDLS, CDR2 YYNGEE. J gave up 2 bases and V 0 bases, and 2 bases lay outside the gene matches. CDR3 residues: CASSVVTSDTDTQYF. As DNA, the CDR3 is TGTGCCAGCAGCGTAGTGACTAGCGACACAGATACGCAGTATTTT.

This clone appeared a few times. The rearrangement joins TRBV6-1 to TRBJ2-3; TRBD2 matches 14 bases. This CDR3 comprises 15 residues. V trimming: 5 bases; J trimming: 4 bases; junction bases outside the gene matches: 2. Germline CDR1 and CDR2: MNHNS and SASEGT. CDR3 sequence reads: CASSLTSGRADTQYF. The CDR3 DNA is TGTGCCAGCAGTTTGACTAGCGGGAGGGCAGATACGCAGTATTTT.

This chain joins TRBV29-1 and TRBJ1-2; unclear D gene. Germline CDR1 is SQVTM and CDR2 is ANQGSEA. The ends were cut back, 6 bases at V and 2 bases at J, with 7 bases in the middle. The CDR3 length is 11 residues. The CDR3 sequence is CSVEQNYGYTF. CDR3 bases: TGCAGCGTGGAACAGAACTATGGCTACACCTTC.

Note on this clone: Other DNA sequences in the same sample also yield this CDR3. The gene calls are TRBV7-2 and TRBJ2-3, with D hard to call. V was clipped by 1 base and J by 3 bases, with 11 bases between them. Per germline, CDR1 SGHTA and CDR2 FQGNSA. The length of the CDR3 is 15 residues. The CDR3 nucleotides are TGTGCCAGCAGCTTAGTAGGCTCTAGGACAGATACGCAGTATTTT. It specifies CASSLVGSRTDTQYF.

This clone was counted a few times. The gene calls are TRBV5-4 and TRBJ2-3; no firm D call. Germline-derived CDR1 and CDR2 are SGHNT and YYREEE (reference sequence). Trimming shortened V by 4 bases and J by 5 bases, and 11 bases separated the two germline ends. The CDR3 contains 13 residues. DNA of the CDR3: TGTGCCAGCAGCCCAACCTACAGAGATACGCAGTATTTT. This translates into CASSPTYRDTQYF.

The chain is built from TRBV4-2 and TRBJ2-2; tentatively, D is TRBD1 (7 bases). Trimming took off 1 base at V and 3 bases at J, with 15 bases between the two ends. The CDR3 is 17 residues long. Germline V gene lookup returns CDR1 LGHNA and CDR2 YNFKEQ. CDR3 nucleotide sequence: TGTGCCAGCAGCCAAGGGATGGAGGGGGCCTACACCGGGGAGCTGTTTTTT. Translation gives CASSQGMEGAYTGELFF.

This clone has more than one count but fewer than ten. The chain links TRBV10-3 to TRBJ1-4, with D tentatively TRBD1 (5 bases). Germline CDR1 reads ENHRY; CDR2 reads SYGVKD. V was pared by 3 bases and J by 0 bases, with 8 bases between. The CDR3 loop spans 15 amino acids. Written as DNA, the CDR3 is TGTGCCATCAGTGAACAGGCAGCAACTAATGAAAAACTGTTTTTT. Amino acids: CAISEQAATNEKLFF.

Concerning this clone itself: One end of the junction fails to match germline, which may point to a read error. V is TRBV11-2 and J is TRBJ2-5; 8 bases align to TRBD1. The CDR3 totals 14 residues. Germline CDR1 is SGHAT and CDR2 is FQNNGV. As DNA, the CDR3 is TGTGCCAGCAGCTCACAGGGGGGTATGGAGATCCAGTACTTC. This translates into CASSSQGGMEIQYF.

This clone was counted between two and nine times. The V and J genes are TRBV4-3 and TRBJ2-3; 8 positions agree with TRBD1. The CDR3 runs 15 residues. Germline V gene lookup returns CDR1 LGHNA and CDR2 YSLEER. J was trimmed by 5 bases and V by 2 bases; bases with no gene match: 6. CDR3 in DNA: TGCGCCAGCAGCCAACCCGGGACAGGAATAGATACGCAGTATTTT. This encodes CASSQPGTGIDTQYF.

CDR3 bases: TGTGCCAGCAGCCGACTAGCGTCTAGCTCCTACAATGAGCAGTTCTTC. Translation: CASSRLASSSYNEQFF. The rearrangement links TRBV4-2 to TRBJ2-1; 8 bases line up with TRBD2. The CDR3 totals 16 residues. Trimming at V came to 4 bases and at J to 0 bases, leaving 5 bases not matched to a gene. Germline V CDR1 and CDR2: LGHNA, YNFKEQ.

This clone was counted between two and nine times. The chain employs TRBV29-1 and TRBJ2-3; 7 nucleotides match TRBD2. The CDR3 contains 14 residues. Germline CDR1 SQVTM, CDR2 ANQGSEA. V lost 2 bases and J lost 1; bases outside the gene matches: 3. DNA for the CDR3: TGCAGCGTTGAATTGGGGGGGGGCACAGATACGCAGTATTTT. Its protein is CSVELGGGTDTQYF.

This chain's CDR3 is CAWSVWQGGPYEQYF. The CDR3 DNA is TGTGCCTGGAGTGTTTGGCAGGGGGGTCCCTACGAGCAGTACTTC. The chain uses TRBV30 and TRBJ2-7; tentative D call: TRBD1 (7 bases). The ends were cut back, 0 bases at V and 2 bases at J, with 14 bases in the middle. CDR3 length: 15 residues. Germline lookup yields CDR1 GTSNPN and CDR2 SVGIG (reference sequence).